This entry lists 21 T cell receptor beta chains sequenced from one sample in a study of early stage breast cancer tumors. Libraries were prepared by immunoSEQ multiplex PCR; TCRdb keeps only in-frame clonotypes and omits some of them. This sample has about 21,000 clones, with roughly 76% found just once. The sample was blood. The receptors come from a person in their sixties or seventies with breast cancer.

This clone was seen a single time. V and J are TRBV6-1 and TRBJ1-1, with TRBD1 matching 7 bases. The germline V gene encodes CDR1 MNHNS and CDR2 SASEGT. The CDR3 length is 15 residues. Trimming at V came to 5 bases and at J to 4 bases, leaving 10 bases not matched to a gene. The CDR3, as DNA: TGTGCCAGCAGTCGAAGCCAGGGGGGAGGCACTGAAGCTTTCTTT. This sequence encodes CASSRSQGGGTEAFF.

This clone showed up just a few times. The chain has TRBV2 and TRBJ1-2; TRBD1 aligns across 7 bases. The V gene end was trimmed by 2 bases and the J gene end by 8 bases; junction bases not matched to a gene: 2. This CDR3 spans 12 amino acids. Germline loops: CDR1 SNHLY, CDR2 FYNNEI. DNA of the CDR3: TGTGCCAGCAGTGAATACAGGGGCGGCTACACCTTC. This encodes CASSEYRGGYTF.

The V call is TRBV5-1, the J call TRBJ1-1; 7 nucleotides align to TRBD1. The CDR3 is 15 amino acids. With 0 bases clipped from V and 4 bases from J, the junction kept 6 bases outside the gene matches. Germline values: CDR1 SGHRS, CDR2 YFSETQ. The CDR3 region has the DNA TGCGCCAGCAGCTTGGATCCAGGGGGAGGCACTGAAGCTTTCTTT. Protein: CASSLDPGGGTEAFF.

The chain carries TRBV9 and TRBJ1-1; D might be TRBD1 (6 bases). This CDR3 is 14 amino acids long. Trimming took 3 bases from V and 0 from J, leaving 9 bases between them. Germline V gene lookup returns CDR1 SGDLS and CDR2 YYNGEE. This CDR3 is CASSADRMNTEAFF. The DNA of the CDR3 is TGTGCCAGCAGCGCCGACAGGATGAACACTGAAGCTTTCTTT.

V and J are TRBV5-5 and TRBJ1-5; 7 bases match TRBD1. The CDR3 is 14 amino acids. Germline V gene sequence: CDR1 SGHKS, CDR2 YYEKEE (reference sequence). V was pared by 3 bases and J by 4 bases, with 4 bases of the junction left unmatched. In nucleotides, the CDR3 is TGTGCCAGCAGCTCTACAGGGGATAATCAGCCCCAGCATTTT. It yields the protein CASSSTGDNQPQHF. The full variable domain, completed using reference TRBV5-5 and TRBJ1-5, is DAGVTQSPTHLIKTRGQQVTLRCSPISGHKSVSWYQQVLGQGPQFIFQYYEKEERGRGNFPDRFSARQFPNYSSELNVNALLLGDSALYLCASSSTGDNQPQHFGDGTRLSIL.

This chain connects TRBV10-3 to TRBJ1-1; 9 bases agree with TRBD1. CDR3 length equals 15 residues. Trimming cost V 7 bases and J 4 bases; bases outside gene matches: 10. Germline-derived CDR1 and CDR2 are ENHRY and SYGVKD. The CDR3 is CAITGTGRSGTEAFF. As DNA, the CDR3 is TGTGCCATCACCGGGACAGGGAGGAGTGGCACTGAAGCTTTCTTT.

The chain is built from TRBV11-2 and TRBJ1-2; unclear D gene. This CDR3 has 13 amino acids. V was cut by 1 base and J by 3 bases, with 6 bases left in between. Germline loops: CDR1 SGHAT, CDR2 FQNNGV. For the CDR3, the DNA is TGTGCCAGCAGCTTAGCCGGGGACTATGGCTACACCTTC. It is translated as CASSLAGDYGYTF. Filled out from reference TRBV11-2 and TRBJ1-2, the complete variable domain reads EAGVAQSPRYKIIEKRQSVAFWCNPISGHATLYWYQQILGQGPKLLIQFQNNGVVDDSQLPKDRFSAERLKGVDSTLKIQPAKLEDSAVYLCASSLAGDYGYTFGSGTRLTVV.

V usage is TRBV7-3 and J usage is TRBJ1-1, with unresolved D. Looked up from germline, CDR1 is SGHTA and CDR2 is FQGTGA. Between the trimmed V and J ends, which lost 1 base and 4 bases, there was a span of 10 bases. There are 14 residues in the CDR3. The CDR3 bases are TGTGCCAGCAGCTTAATGTTAGGGAGCACTGAAGCTTTCTTT. This sequence encodes CASSLMLGSTEAFF.

The chain recombines TRBV12-5 with TRBJ2-7; no reliable D call. Deletions cut 4 bases from V and 3 bases from J, with 4 bases between. CDR3 length: 11 residues. Per germline, CDR1 LGHNT and CDR2 FRNRAP. This CDR3 is CASGYVYEQYF. Written as DNA, the CDR3 is TGTGCTAGTGGTTACGTCTACGAGCAGTACTTC.

The chain recombines TRBV13 with TRBJ2-7; 7 bases fit TRBD2. Trimming cost V 5 bases and J 7 bases; bases outside gene matches: 14. The CDR3 covers 15 residues. CDR1 and CDR2 from the germline V gene are PRHDT and FYEKMQ (reference sequence). CDR3 region: CASSPRLAPFGEQYF. The CDR3 DNA reads TGTGCCAGCAGCCCTCGACTAGCCCCCTTTGGGGAGCAGTACTTC.

The chain uses TRBV7-9 and TRBJ1-1; TRBD1 is a possible D gene (5 bases). CDR1 is SEHNR, CDR2 FQNEAQ, per germline (reference sequence). Trimming removed 5 bases at V and 6 bases at J, with 10 bases between. The CDR3 runs to 12 residues. The CDR3 nucleotides are TGTGCCAGCAGCCGGGACGTCGCTGAAGCTTTCTTT. Its translation: CASSRDVAEAFF.

The chain links TRBV5-1 to TRBJ1-1; TRBD1 aligns across 7 bases. Germline trimming cut 0 bases from V and 3 bases from J; bases unmatched to any gene: 5. The germline V gene encodes CDR1 SGHRS and CDR2 YFSETQ. This CDR3 spans 15 amino acids. The CDR3 is CASSLDEGAYTEAFF. For the CDR3, the DNA is TGCGCCAGCAGCTTGGATGAGGGGGCCTACACTGAAGCTTTCTTT.

The chain employs TRBV10-3 and TRBJ2-3; 8 bases line up with TRBD2. Germline V gene sequence: CDR1 ENHRY, CDR2 SYGVKD. CDR3 length: 10 residues. The trim removed 10 bases at V and 11 bases at J, leaving 5 bases unmatched. CDR3: CATGGGKQYF. The CDR3 nucleotides read TGTGCCACCGGGGGGGGAAAGCAGTATTTT.

V gene TRBV5-4 combines with J gene TRBJ2-3, with D unclear. Looked up from germline, CDR1 is SGHNT and CDR2 is YYREEE (reference sequence). The CDR3 runs 13 residues. Trimming pared 7 bases from V and 1 base from J, leaving 10 bases between. The CDR3 nucleotides are TGTGCCAGCGGTCAGCGAGGCACAGATACGCAGTATTTT. Its translation is CASGQRGTDTQYF.

The genes are TRBV7-8 and TRBJ1-1, with a weak D call TRBD1 (6 bases). The CDR3 runs 16 residues. V was pared by 3 bases and J by 0 bases, with 14 bases between. CDR1 and CDR2 (germline): SGHVS, FQNEAQ. CDR3 DNA: TGTGCCAGCAGCTTGGTCCGGGACAAAATGAACACTGAAGCTTTCTTT. Amino acids: CASSLVRDKMNTEAFF.

The J gene is TRBJ2-7, the V gene TRBV10-3, with 9 positions matching TRBD2. The J segment lost 2 bases and the V segment lost 0 bases, leaving 8 bases of the junction unmatched. Germline V lookup: CDR1 ENHRY, CDR2 SYGVKD. This CDR3 spans 17 amino acids. For the CDR3, the DNA is TGTGCCATCAGTGAGTCCGGCGGGAGGGCCTCCCCCTACGAGCAGTACTTC. Translation gives CAISESGGRASPYEQYF.

The chain employs TRBV5-1 and TRBJ2-6, with D unclear. Germline V CDR1 and CDR2: SGHRS, YFSETQ. This CDR3 has 16 residues. Trimming stripped 4 bases from V and 2 bases from J, with 13 bases between. The CDR3 here is CASSLAEVTGANVLTF. CDR3 DNA: TGCGCCAGCAGCCTGGCTGAGGTCACTGGGGCCAACGTCCTGACTTTC.

This clone has a single count. The chain links TRBV6-6 to TRBJ1-1; a weak D match, TRBD1 (5 bases). Germline-derived CDR1 and CDR2 are MNHNY and SVGAGI (reference sequence). The CDR3 contains 16 residues. CDR3 DNA: TGTGCAAGCGGGGCAGCGGCTCAAGGGGTGAACACTGAAGCTTTCTTT. Its translation is CASGAAAQGVNTEAFF.

This chain connects TRBV2 to TRBJ2-2; no clear D. This CDR3 spans 20 amino acids. Germline values: CDR1 SNHLY, CDR2 FYNNEI. The V gene lost 3 bases and the J gene lost 0 bases, with 23 bases spanning the gap. The CDR3 loop reads CASSDPLSGFVRANTGELFF. CDR3 nucleotides: TGTGCCAGCAGTGACCCGCTATCCGGGTTTGTGCGCGCGAACACCGGGGAGCTGTTTTTT.

The chain is built from TRBV5-1 and TRBJ2-7, with unresolved D. Germline loops: CDR1 SGHRS, CDR2 YFSETQ. V was trimmed by 0 bases and J by 2 bases, leaving 12 bases between them. The CDR3 is 15 residues long. The DNA for the CDR3 is TGCGCCAGCAGCTTGGCCGGCATAACTACCTACGAGCAGTACTTC. Translation gives CASSLAGITTYEQYF.

J is TRBJ2-7 and V is TRBV10-3; the match to TRBD2 covers 7 bases. After removal of 11 bases from V and 5 bases from J, the junction contained 9 bases not matched to a gene. Germline V gives CDR1 ENHRY, CDR2 SYGVKD. The CDR3 consists of 12 residues. CDR3 nucleotide sequence: TGTGCCTCCGGACTAGGGCCCCACGAGCAGTACTTC. This codes for CASGLGPHEQYF.